Only a few counts were recorded for the clone carrying this T cell receptor beta chain. Its antigen is unidentified. Naive CD8 T cells were FACS-sorted by CD8+CD4-CCR7+CD45RA+ markers. In TCRdb, the PCR reads were re-called with MiXCR into one record per CDR3 protein. The sample lists 460,000 or so distinct CDR3 sequences; roughly a fifth were seen once. The entry originates in a study of molecular identifiers for immune sequencing clone quantification. Study conclusions and caveats: Clones above 20 RNA copies contained over 98% of effector molecules and under 1% of naive molecules.

The germline CDR1 and CDR2 sequences are MNHEY and SMNVEV (reference sequence). With 4 bases clipped from V and 0 bases from J, the junction kept 5 bases outside the gene matches. The CDR3 runs 15 residues. This rearrangement joins TRBV27 to TRBJ1-1; 7 nucleotides line up with TRBD1. The source material was naive CD8+ T cells from blood, with Jurkat cell RNA spiked in. The sample's subset: FACS-sorted CD8+CD4-CCR7+CD45RA+ naive T cells. This TCR was sampled from a human donor in good health. Some libraries in this study had Jurkat cell RNA spiked in. CDR3 coding DNA: TGTGCCAGCAGTTCAGGGGGGTTTGTGAACACTGAAGCTTTCTTT. Translation gives CASSSGGFVNTEAFF.